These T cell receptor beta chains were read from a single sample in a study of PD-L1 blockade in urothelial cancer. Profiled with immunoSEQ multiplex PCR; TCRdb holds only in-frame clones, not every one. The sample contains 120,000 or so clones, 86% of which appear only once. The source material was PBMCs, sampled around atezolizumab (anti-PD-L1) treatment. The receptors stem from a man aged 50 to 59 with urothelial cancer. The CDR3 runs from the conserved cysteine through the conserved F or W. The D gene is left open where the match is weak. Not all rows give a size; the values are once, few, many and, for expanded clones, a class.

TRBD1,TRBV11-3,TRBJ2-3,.,TGTGCCAGCAGCCTGGGACAGGGCAGCACAGATACGCAGTATTTT,CASSLGQGSTDTQYF
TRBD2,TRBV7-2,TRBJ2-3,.,TGTGCCAGCAGCCAACCGGGACTAGCGGATATCACAGATACGCAGTATTTT,CASSQPGLADITDTQYF
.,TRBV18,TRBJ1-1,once,TGTGCCAGCTCCCATACGGACACTGAAGCTTTCTTT,CASSHTDTEAFF
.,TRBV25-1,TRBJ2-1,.,TGTGCCAGCAGTGCCGACTTGGCGTGGGAGCAGTTCTTC,CASSADLAWEQFF
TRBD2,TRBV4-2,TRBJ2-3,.,TGTGCCAGCAGCCAAGTAGCGGGAGTAGGCTCAGGAGATACGCAGTATTTT,CASSQVAGVGSGDTQYF
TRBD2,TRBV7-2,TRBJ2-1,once,TGTGCCAGCAGCTTAGGTATAGCGGGAGGGAGAAGATACAATGAGCAGTTCTTC,CASSLGIAGGRRYNEQFF
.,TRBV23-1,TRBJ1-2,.,TGCGCCAGCAGTCGCGACAGTAACTATGGCTACACCTTC,CASSRDSNYGYTF
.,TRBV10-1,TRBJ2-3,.,TGCGCCAGCAGTCTTCGGGTTAGCACAGATACGCAGTATTTT,CASSLRVSTDTQYF
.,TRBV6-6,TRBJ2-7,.,TGTGCCAGCAGATTTGACACAAGCTCCTACGAGCAGTACTTC,CASRFDTSSYEQYF
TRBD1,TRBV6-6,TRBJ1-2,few,TGTGCCAGCAGTGGCAGGACAGGCGCGTCCCATGGCTACACCTTC,CASSGRTGASHGYTF
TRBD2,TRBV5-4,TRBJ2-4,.,TGTGCCAGCAGCCTGCCCGCGGGAGGGCCCCCGGGAAACATTCAGTACTTC,CASSLPAGGPPGNIQYF
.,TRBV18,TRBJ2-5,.,TGTGCCAGCTCACCAATCAGGGAAGAGACCCAGTACTTC,CASSPIREETQYF
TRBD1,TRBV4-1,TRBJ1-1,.,TGCGCCAGCAGCCTAAGGACAGGGCCCTATTCCGAAGCTTTCTTT,CASSLRTGPYSEAFF
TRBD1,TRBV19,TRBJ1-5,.,TGTGCCAGTAGTTCGGGACAGCTAAGTAGTAGCAATCAGCCCCAGCATTTT,CASSSGQLSSSNQPQHF
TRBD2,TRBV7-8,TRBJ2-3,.,TGTGCCAGCAGCTTTCTAGCGGGAGGGGGGAATCCTAGCACAGATACGCAGTATTTT,CASSFLAGGGNPSTDTQYF
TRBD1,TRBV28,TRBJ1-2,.,TGTGCCAGCAGCAGGGGGCTTAACTATGGCTACACCTTC,CASSRGLNYGYTF
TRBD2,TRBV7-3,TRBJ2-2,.,TGTGCCAGCAGCTTAACGGGGATAGCGGGGAACACCGGGGAGCTGTTTTTT,CASSLTGIAGNTGELFF
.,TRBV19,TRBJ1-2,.,TGTGCCAGTAGCTTTGGGGGGGATTATGGCTACACCTTC,CASSFGGDYGYTF
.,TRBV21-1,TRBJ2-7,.,TGTGCCAGCAGCAAAGGGACAGGGAGGGGCGAGCAGTACTTC,CASSKGTGRGEQYF
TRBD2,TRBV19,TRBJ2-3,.,TGTGCCAGTAGTACCACCGGGACTAGCAGCACAGATACGCAGTATTTT,CASSTTGTSSTDTQYF
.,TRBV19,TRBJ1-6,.,TGTGCCAGTAGAAAAGGCAGGGCGAGTAATTCACCCCTCCACTTT,CASRKGRASNSPLHF
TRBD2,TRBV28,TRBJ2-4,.,TGTGCCAGCAGCAAACTAGCGGGAGGAACCAAAAACATTCAGTACTTC,CASSKLAGGTKNIQYF
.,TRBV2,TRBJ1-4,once,TGTGCCAGCAGTGGGAGCTTTAATGAAAAACTGTTTTTT,CASSGSFNEKLFF